Listed below are T cell receptor beta chains from one sample, sequenced in a study of Graves' ophthalmopathy and Graves' hyperthyroidism. MiXCR, applied by TCRdb to the multiplex PCR reads, yields one record per CDR3 protein. The sample comprises approximately 1.2 million distinct CDR3 sequences, about 35% of which are singletons, and roughly 11% rests with the top ten. What was sequenced was peripheral blood or thyroid tissue (not recorded which). These receptors were obtained from an adult man with Graves' hyperthyroidism. CDR3s include the opening cysteine and the closing phenylalanine or tryptophan. The D gene is left open where the match is weak. Expanded clones are given a class, and other clones once, few, many or no size at all.

v_gene: TRBV12-3/TRBV12-4
d_gene: NA
j_gene: TRBJ1-6
abundance: many
CDR3aa: CASSLSGRDSPLHF
CDR3nt: TGTGCCAGCAGTTTGTCCGGGAGGGATTCACCCCTCCACTTT

v_gene: TRBV4-1
d_gene: NA
j_gene: TRBJ2-5
abundance: NA
CDR3aa: CASSQEGQPQETQYF
CDR3nt: TGCGCCAGCAGCCAAGAAGGACAGCCGCAAGAGACCCAGTACTTC

v_gene: TRBV10-1
d_gene: TRBD1
j_gene: TRBJ2-2
abundance: NA
CDR3aa: CASRDRAYGGELFF
CDR3nt: TGCGCCAGCAGGGACAGGGCTTATGGCGGGGAGCTGTTTTTT

v_gene: TRBV12-5
d_gene: NA
j_gene: TRBJ2-7
abundance: few
CDR3aa: CASGFGPYEQYF
CDR3nt: TGTGCTAGTGGTTTTGGGCCCTACGAGCAGTACTTC

v_gene: TRBV2
d_gene: NA
j_gene: TRBJ2-7
abundance: NA
CDR3aa: CASTPGENEQYF
CDR3nt: TGTGCCAGCACCCCCGGGGAGAACGAGCAGTACTTC

v_gene: TRBV15
d_gene: TRBD1
j_gene: TRBJ2-7
abundance: few
CDR3aa: CATSSGTGGRREQYF
CDR3nt: TGTGCCACCAGCTCCGGGACAGGGGGCCGCCGGGAGCAGTACTTC

v_gene: TRBV20-1
d_gene: TRBD1
j_gene: TRBJ1-6
abundance: NA
CDR3aa: CSARDFGTANSPLHF
CDR3nt: TGCAGTGCTAGAGATTTCGGGACAGCAAATTCACCCCTCCACTTT

v_gene: TRBV5-1
d_gene: NA
j_gene: TRBJ2-5
abundance: once
CDR3aa: CASSPNAQETQYF
CDR3nt: TGCGCCAGCAGCCCTAACGCCCAAGAGACCCAGTACTTC

v_gene: TRBV2
d_gene: TRBD1
j_gene: TRBJ1-2
abundance: many
CDR3aa: CASRKTGVSPQGYTF
CDR3nt: TGTGCCAGCAGAAAGACAGGGGTTTCTCCGCAGGGCTACACCTTC

v_gene: TRBV7-8
d_gene: TRBD1
j_gene: TRBJ2-7
abundance: NA
CDR3aa: CASSQGQGRKVDEQYF
CDR3nt: TGTGCCAGCAGCCAGGGACAGGGGCGCAAGGTCGACGAGCAGTACTTC